The present TCR beta chain was sequenced within a study of OX40 agonist ivuxolimab in advanced cancers. Study results and limitations: Normalized T-cell clonal expansion was also low in some nonresponders.

A word on this clone: What it recognizes is unknown.

The assay was immunoSEQ multiplex PCR, and TCRdb's table has in-frame clones only and misses some. Of approximately 100,000 clones listed, roughly 90% are singletons. This CDR3 comprises 16 residues. V lost 2 bases and J 6 bases, leaving 22 bases between the germline ends. Germline CDR1 is SQVTM and CDR2 is ANQGSEA. Sequenced here: CD4+ or CD8+ T cells sorted from blood, sampled in a trial of the OX40 agonist ivuxolimab. The chain joins TRBV29-1 to TRBJ1-1; a possible D gene is TRBD1 (5 bases). This receptor was obtained from an adult with an advanced solid tumor such as melanoma, head and neck, liver or kidney cancer. The CDR3 loop reads CSVESGGGGSKPEAFF. CDR3 DNA sequence: TGCAGCGTTGAATCGGGGGGTGGGGGGAGTAAGCCTGAAGCTTTCTTT.